The next 17 T cell receptor beta chains were all read from a single sample in a study of T cell responses to AZD1222 COVID-19 vaccine. Data came from immunoSEQ multiplex PCR; TCRdb stores just in-frame clones and leaves some out. The sample contains approximately 110,000 clones, 92% of which appear only once. The sample here was peripheral blood, taken on day 0 of AZD1222 vaccination. Receptors were obtained from an adult in good health.

The rearrangement joins TRBV5-1 to TRBJ2-1, with 9 bases matching TRBD2. Losses at the gene ends were 0 bases for V and 9 bases for J; bases not matched to a gene: 7. CDR1 and CDR2 from the germline V gene are SGHRS and YFSETQ. The CDR3 totals 15 residues. The CDR3 reads CASSLAFSGSGEQFF. CDR3 coding DNA: TGCGCCAGCAGCTTGGCTTTTAGCGGGAGTGGTGAGCAGTTCTTC.

The chain links TRBV6-5 to TRBJ1-4, with TRBD1 identical over 8 bases. Germline CDR1 MNHEY, CDR2 SVGAGI. This CDR3 comprises 16 residues. The ends lost 2 bases at V and 7 bases at J; junction bases unmatched: 9. CDR3 bases: TGTGCCAGCAGTTACGGACAGGGAACGTTGGGTGAAAAACTGTTTTTT. Its protein is CASSYGQGTLGEKLFF.

This chain links TRBV19 with TRBJ1-5; TRBD1 aligns across 11 bases. This CDR3 comprises 17 residues. Germline CDR1 reads LNHDA; CDR2 reads SQIVND (reference sequence). Unmatched junction bases numbered 11, after V lost 5 bases and J lost 5 bases. CDR3 bases: TGTGCCAGTAGTCTAATTCAGGGGGACAGGGGGTATCAGCCCCAGCATTTT. It encodes CASSLIQGDRGYQPQHF. Supplemented by reference TRBV19 and TRBJ1-5, the full variable domain reads DGGITQSPKYLFRKEGQNVTLSCEQNLNHDAMYWYRQDPGQGLRLIYYSQIVNDFQKGDIAEGYSVSREKKESFPLTVTSAQKNPTAFYLCASSLIQGDRGYQPQHFGDGTRLSIL.

This rearrangement joins TRBV6-5 to TRBJ1-2; 7 bases are shared with TRBD1. The CDR3 runs 15 residues. V gave up 2 bases and J gave up 2 bases; unmatched junction bases: 5. Germline lookup yields CDR1 MNHEY and CDR2 SVGAGI. CDR3 region: CASSYPPGQNYGYTF. CDR3 sequence (DNA): TGTGCCAGCAGTTACCCTCCGGGACAGAACTATGGCTACACCTTC.

This chain links TRBV7-2 with TRBJ2-7; D is perhaps TRBD2 (6 bases). The V gene lost 5 bases and the J gene lost 2 bases, with 16 bases spanning the gap. This CDR3 is 15 amino acids long. Germline V lookup: CDR1 SGHTA, CDR2 FQGNSA. CDR3: CASSLRGNPTYEQYF. Here the CDR3 DNA reads TGTGCCAGCAGCCTACGCGGGAATCCGACCTACGAGCAGTACTTC.

The rearrangement links TRBV18 to TRBJ2-1; 13 positions agree with TRBD2. The CDR3 contains 15 residues. The trim removed 3 bases at V and 6 bases at J, leaving 2 bases unmatched. Germline CDR1 is KGHSH and CDR2 is LQKENI. DNA of the CDR3: TGTGCCAGCTCACCCGGGACTAGCGGGATCAATGAGCAGTTCTTC. It translates to CASSPGTSGINEQFF.

V is TRBV5-1 and J is TRBJ1-1, with 12 bases aligning to TRBD1. Per germline, CDR1 SGHRS and CDR2 YFSETQ. With V trimmed by 4 bases and J by 5 bases, 3 bases remained unmatched. This CDR3 contains 14 residues. CDR3 sequence: CASSGDRGRTEAFF. The CDR3 DNA reads TGCGCCAGCAGCGGGGACAGGGGGCGGACTGAAGCTTTCTTT.

The V call is TRBV3-1 (or the pseudogene TRBV3-2), the J call TRBJ1-4; TRBD1 matches 9 bases. With V trimmed by 2 bases and J by 3 bases, 7 bases remained unmatched. Germline V gene data show CDR1 as LGHDT and CDR2 as YNNKEL (reference sequence). The CDR3 spans 17 residues. The CDR3 DNA reads as TGTGCCAGCAGCCAACCGGGACAGGGCGGGTCTAATGAAAAACTGTTTTTT. As protein: CASSQPGQGGSNEKLFF.

The J gene is TRBJ1-1, the V gene TRBV6-6; 7 nucleotides align to TRBD1. Germline CDR1 is MNHNY and CDR2 is SVGAGI (reference sequence). V shed 5 bases and J 0 bases; nucleotides not matched to a gene: 3. The CDR3 has 14 amino acids. This CDR3 reads CASSQTGLNTEAFF. As DNA, the CDR3 is TGTGCCAGCAGTCAGACAGGGCTGAACACTGAAGCTTTCTTT.

Concerning this clone: Its ends do not fully match the called genes, so a read error is possible. Here the CDR3 reads CACRGTNNEQFF. CDR3 bases: TGTGCCTGCAGGGGCACGAACAATGAGCAGTTCTTC. The V gene is TRBV6-6, the J gene TRBJ2-1; D might be TRBD1 (6 bases). The CDR3 runs to 12 residues. Germline V gene lookup returns CDR1 MNHNY and CDR2 SVGAGI (reference sequence).

This clone was counted a single time. The chain couples TRBV12-5 to TRBJ1-3; D not resolved. Trimming left V 7 bases short and J 0 bases short, with 10 bases between. The CDR3 is 14 residues long. Germline CDR1 is LGHNT and CDR2 is FRNRAP. CDR3 residues: CASEAGYSGNTIYF. As DNA, the CDR3 is TGTGCTAGTGAAGCAGGTTACTCTGGAAACACCATATATTTT.

Concerning this clone itself: Other DNA sequences in the sample encode the same CDR3. The chain is built from TRBV19 and TRBJ1-5, with D possibly TRBD1 on 5 matching bases. CDR1 and CDR2 from the germline V gene are LNHDA and SQIVND (reference sequence). V dropped 4 bases and J dropped 0 bases, with 7 bases sitting between them. There are 14 residues in the CDR3. CDR3: CASSTRASNQPQHF. The DNA of the CDR3 is TGTGCCAGTAGTACCAGGGCTAGCAATCAGCCCCAGCATTTT.

The chain combines TRBV19 with TRBJ1-5; 9 nucleotides line up with TRBD1. CDR3 length: 13 amino acids. V dropped 8 bases and J dropped 6; count of bases not matched to a gene: 5. The germline gives CDR1 LNHDA, CDR2 SQIVND (reference sequence). DNA for the CDR3: TGTGCCAGTTCGGACAGGGGCGGTCAGCCCCAGCATTTT. This sequence encodes CASSDRGGQPQHF.

The chain couples TRBV2 to TRBJ1-3; the D gene is possibly TRBD1 (5 bases). V was shortened by 10 bases and J by 0 bases, with 22 bases between the two germline ends. There are 17 residues in the CDR3. Per germline, CDR1 SNHLY and CDR2 FYNNEI. CDR3 protein: CATLGGEIRSSGNTIYF. The CDR3 DNA follows: TGTGCCACCCTGGGGGGGGAGATCAGGAGCTCTGGAAACACCATATATTTT.

The V call is TRBV19, the J call TRBJ1-1; D gene unclear. Trimming pared 7 bases from V and 1 base from J, leaving 13 bases between. The CDR3 sequence is 14 residues long. Germline CDR1 LNHDA, CDR2 SQIVND (reference sequence). The CDR3 reads CASKKRAGNTEAFF. DNA of the CDR3: TGTGCCAGTAAGAAGAGGGCTGGGAACACTGAAGCTTTCTTT.

Here the CDR3 DNA reads TGTGCCAGCAGCAGAAACACAGGTTGGGGCAATCAGCCCCAGCATTTT. It specifies CASSRNTGWGNQPQHF. This chain connects TRBV5-6 to TRBJ1-5, with TRBD1 as a possible D gene (5 bases). Per the germline V gene, CDR1 is SGHDT and CDR2 is YYEEEE. Trimming stripped 4 bases from V and 2 bases from J, with 16 bases between. This CDR3 is built from 16 residues.

The chain combines TRBV29-1 with TRBJ1-2, with 9 positions matching TRBD1. Germline V gene data show CDR1 as SQVTM and CDR2 as ANQGSEA. J lost 8 bases, V lost 7 bases, and 8 bases had no gene match. CDR3 length: 12 residues. The chain's CDR3 is CSEPGQGCGYTF. The CDR3 DNA follows: TGCAGCGAGCCGGGACAGGGTTGCGGCTACACCTTC. Supplemented by reference TRBV29-1 and TRBJ1-2, the full variable domain reads SAVISQKPSRDICQRGTSLTIQCQVDSQVTMMFWYRQQPGQSLTLIATANQGSEATYESGFVIDKFPISRPNLTFSTLTVSNMSPEDSSIYLCSEPGQGCGYTFGSGTRLTVV.